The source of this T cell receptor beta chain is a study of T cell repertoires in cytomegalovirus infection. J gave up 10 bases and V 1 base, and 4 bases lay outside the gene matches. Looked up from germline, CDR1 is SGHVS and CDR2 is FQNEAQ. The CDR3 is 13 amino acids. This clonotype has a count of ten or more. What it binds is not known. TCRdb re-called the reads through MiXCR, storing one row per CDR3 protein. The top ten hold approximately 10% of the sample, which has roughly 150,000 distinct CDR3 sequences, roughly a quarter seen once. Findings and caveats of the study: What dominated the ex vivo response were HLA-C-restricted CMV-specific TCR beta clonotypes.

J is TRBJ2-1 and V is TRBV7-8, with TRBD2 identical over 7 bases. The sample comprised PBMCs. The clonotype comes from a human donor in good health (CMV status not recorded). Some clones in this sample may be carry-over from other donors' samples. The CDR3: CASSLEELAEQFF. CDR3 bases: TGTGCCAGCAGCTTAGAAGAACTAGCGGAGCAGTTCTTC.